Ten or more counts support the clone carrying this TCR beta chain. Its antigen is as yet unknown. Genomic DNA, serving as template, underwent TCR beta VDJ and CDR3 profiling. TCRdb recomputed calls from the reads with MiXCR, one row per CDR3 protein. The sample includes about 290,000 distinct CDR3 sequences, 50% to 65% of them seen just once. The data belong to a study of CD8+CD57+ T cells in acquired aplastic anemia. The overall study: Mean DNA quantity obtained from sorted CD4+ and CD8+ cells was about 3 ug. Study-level points and caveats: Statistical testing detected no significant gap in CD8+ Simpson's diversity between patients and controls.

Only patients with CD8+CD57+ cell expansion on flow cytometry were chosen for sequencing. Every one of the patients had aplastic anemia (severe, acquired). The source material was sorted CD4+, CD8+, or CD8+CD57+ T cells (not recorded which) from PBMCs. The TCR was taken from a human donor with aplastic anemia.

CDR3: CASSLREVNEQFF. CDR3 bases: TGTGCCAGCAGTTTACGTGAGGTCAATGAGCAGTTCTTC. The genes are TRBV12-3 or TRBV12-4 and TRBJ2-1; unclear D gene. This CDR3 is built from 13 residues. The germline V and J ends were trimmed by 2 bases and 6 bases, with 8 bases remaining between them.